The 2 T cell receptor beta chains presented below share a single source sample, sequenced in a study of molecular identifiers for immune sequencing clone quantification. TCRdb reprocessed the PCR reads with MiXCR, giving one entry per CDR3 protein. The data contain hundreds of thousands of distinct CDR3 sequences, roughly 23% of them singletons. Sequenced: naive CD8+ T cells from blood, with Jurkat cell RNA spiked in. Subset noted: FACS-sorted CD8+CD4-CCR7+CD45RA+ naive T cells. The receptors shown here come from a human donor in good health. Some libraries in this study had Jurkat cell RNA spiked in.

The chain combines TRBV7-9 with TRBJ1-5; no reliable D call. Germline-derived CDR1 and CDR2 are SEHNR and FQNEAQ (reference sequence). CDR3 length: 18 amino acids. Trimming took off 0 bases at V and 2 bases at J, with 17 bases between the two ends. As DNA, the CDR3 is TGTGCCAGCAGCTTAGCGGGAACCCCGATTGATGGCAATCAGCCCCAGCATTTT. Translation: CASSLAGTPIDGNQPQHF.

This clonotype was recorded many times. The genes are TRBV5-6 and TRBJ2-3; D gene unclear. This CDR3 is built from 13 residues. CDR1 and CDR2 from the germline V gene are SGHDT and YYEEEE. V was shortened by 1 base and J by 10 bases, with 13 bases between the two germline ends. The CDR3 region has the DNA TGTGCCAGCAGCTTGTTTCAAACCCTCCCGCAGTATTTT. Translating gives CASSLFQTLPQYF.